These 4 T cell receptor beta chains were all obtained from the same sample, sequenced in a study of spatial heterogeneity in lung cancer. Study-wide findings and caveats: Tumor mutation count correlated with how many alpha and beta TCRs expanded intratumorally.

These TCRs are of unknown antigen specificity. TCRdb reprocessed the 5' RACE reads with MiXCR, giving one entry per CDR3 protein. This sample has about 3,800 distinct CDR3 sequences, with roughly 33% found just once. As for time point: sample taken at primary tumor resection. This specimen consisted of lung tumor tissue, obtained at surgery. Receptors were obtained from a male donor with early-stage non-small cell lung cancer.

Regarding this clonotype: At one end, the junction sequence differs from germline, possibly due to a read error. The chain has TRBV6-2 or TRBV6-3 and TRBJ2-7; D uncertain. The CDR3 has 15 residues. Germline CDR1 reads MNHEY; CDR2 reads SVGEGT. The CDR3 protein is CASSYLSTRSDEQYF. CDR3 sequence (DNA): TGTGCCAGCAGTTATCTGTCCACCCGCTCCGACGAGCAGTACTTC.

This clonotype is labeled medium-sized (0.01 to 0.1%). The chain combines TRBV29-1 with TRBJ2-7, with D unclear. The V gene's germline CDR1 is SQVTM and CDR2 ANQGSEA. V shed 4 bases and J shed 2 bases, with 6 bases lying between them. The CDR3 totals 11 residues. CDR3: CSVALAYEQYF. The CDR3 bases are TGCAGCGTTGCGTTGGCCTACGAGCAGTACTTC.

By frequency in the sample, this clonotype is medium-sized. The chain has TRBV30 and TRBJ2-1, with TRBD2 identical over 14 bases. V gave up 1 base and J gave up 8 bases; unmatched junction bases: 7. This CDR3 region has 16 residues. Germline V lookup: CDR1 GTSNPN, CDR2 SVGIG (reference sequence). CDR3: CAWSGGLAGDGDEQFF. CDR3 nucleotide sequence: TGTGCCTGGAGTGGGGGACTAGCGGGGGACGGAGATGAGCAGTTCTTC.

Comment on this clonotype: A single base separates this from a much larger clone, so it may be a read error. The chain is built from TRBV19 and TRBJ2-6, with a possible D match to TRBD2 (6 bases). There are 16 residues in the CDR3. Germline assignment: CDR1 LNHDA and CDR2 SQIVND (reference sequence). CDR3: CASSRDSSSGANVLIF. CDR3 coding DNA: TGTGCCAGTAGCCGGGACTCCAGCTCTGGGGCCAACGTCCTGATTTTC.